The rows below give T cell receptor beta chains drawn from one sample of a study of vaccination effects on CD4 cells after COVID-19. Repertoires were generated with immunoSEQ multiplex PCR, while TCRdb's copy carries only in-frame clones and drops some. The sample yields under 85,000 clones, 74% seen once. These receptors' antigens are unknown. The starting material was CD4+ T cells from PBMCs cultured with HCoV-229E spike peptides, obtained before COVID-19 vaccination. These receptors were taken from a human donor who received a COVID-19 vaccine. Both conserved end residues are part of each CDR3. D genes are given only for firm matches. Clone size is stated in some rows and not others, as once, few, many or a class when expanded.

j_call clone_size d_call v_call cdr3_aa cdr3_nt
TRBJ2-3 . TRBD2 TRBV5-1 CASSLGLAGSTDTQYF TGCGCCAGCAGCTTGGGGCTAGCGGGGAGCACAGATACGCAGTATTTT
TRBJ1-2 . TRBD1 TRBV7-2 CASSLAPGQGAEGYTF TGTGCCAGCAGCTTAGCGCCGGGACAGGGGGCGGAAGGCTACACCTTC
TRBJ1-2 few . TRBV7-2 CASSFAGSYGYTF TGTGCCAGCAGCTTCGCAGGCTCATATGGCTACACCTTC
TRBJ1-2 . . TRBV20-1 CSASDFRARRYGYTF TGCAGTGCTAGTGATTTTAGGGCCCGGAGGTATGGCTACACCTTC
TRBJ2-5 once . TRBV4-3 CASSQDPLPAGPTQYF TGCGCCAGCAGCCAAGATCCCCTGCCAGCGGGTCCGACCCAGTACTTC
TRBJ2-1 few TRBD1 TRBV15 CATSSIGTATYNEQFF TGTGCCACCAGCAGCATTGGGACAGCGACCTACAATGAGCAGTTCTTC
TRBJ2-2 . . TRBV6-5 CASRDSNTGELFF TGTGCCAGCAGGGACAGTAACACCGGGGAGCTGTTTTTT
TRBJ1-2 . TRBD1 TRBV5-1 CASSWNVRQGNIGNYGYTF TGCGCCAGCAGCTGGAATGTACGACAGGGTAACATCGGTAACTATGGCTACACCTTC
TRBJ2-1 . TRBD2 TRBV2 CASTEQGLAGNEQFF TGTGCCAGCACCGAACAGGGACTAGCGGGGAATGAGCAGTTCTTC
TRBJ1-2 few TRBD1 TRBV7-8 CASSSEKGQGHYGYTF TGTGCCAGCAGCTCAGAGAAAGGACAGGGGCACTATGGCTACACCTTC
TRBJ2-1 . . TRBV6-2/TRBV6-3 CASSLLLGEQFF TGTGCCAGCAGTCTCCTCCTCGGTGAGCAGTTCTTC
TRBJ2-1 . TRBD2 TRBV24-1 CATSDSGLNNEQFF TGTGCCACCAGTGATTCGGGACTAAACAATGAGCAGTTCTTC
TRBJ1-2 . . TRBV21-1 CASSKGEGWCNYGYTF TGTGCCAGCAGCAAAGGGGAGGGGTGGTGTAACTATGGCTACACCTTC
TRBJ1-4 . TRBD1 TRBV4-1 CASSQLPGTGYLTNEKLFF TGCGCCAGCAGCCAACTCCCCGGGACAGGGTATCTAACTAATGAAAAACTGTTTTTT
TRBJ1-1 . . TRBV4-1 CASSLQGNTEAFF TGCGCCAGCAGCCTCCAGGGGAACACTGAAGCTTTCTTT